What follows are 23 T cell receptor beta chains derived from one specimen sequenced in a study of T cell repertoires in aging, cancer and after chemotherapy. TCR beta rearrangements were amplified from peripheral blood genomic DNA. A mixed TRB-A/B primer pool amplified rearranged TRB by multiplex touch-down PCR. TCRdb reanalysed the multiplex PCR reads using MiXCR and keeps one entry per CDR3 protein. Among a few thousand distinct CDR3 sequences, about 51% were seen once, and the ten largest hold around 4.5%. The sequenced sample consisted of blood. The source of these receptors is a human donor with a solid tumor.

This chain links TRBV19 with TRBJ1-1; no clear D gene. The CDR3 is 15 residues long. Germline CDR1 LNHDA, CDR2 SQIVND (reference sequence). V was pared by 6 bases and J by 5 bases, with 19 bases between. In DNA, the CDR3 is TGTGCCAGTAGAGCCCGCAGGCTGGCCGCGACTGAAGCTTTCTTT. Translated: CASRARRLAATEAFF.

The V gene is TRBV7-9, the J gene TRBJ2-3; 7 bases match TRBD1. The V and J ends lost 8 bases and 5 bases, in that order; junction bases with no gene match: 10. The CDR3 is 14 residues long. Germline lookup yields CDR1 SEHNR and CDR2 FQNEAQ (reference sequence). In DNA, the CDR3 is TGTGCCAGCCTCCGACAGGGCGGGCAAGATACGCAGTATTTT. Its translation is CASLRQGGQDTQYF.

This clonotype appeared a few times. The chain carries TRBV29-1 and TRBJ2-2; 9 bases match TRBD1. The CDR3 runs 14 residues. V lost 6 bases, J lost 3 bases, and 5 bases stayed unmatched. Germline values: CDR1 SQVTM, CDR2 ANQGSEA. CDR3 residues: CSVEGDRDTGELFF. The CDR3, as DNA: TGCAGCGTGGAGGGGGACAGGGACACCGGGGAGCTGTTTTTT.

The chain employs TRBV7-9 and TRBJ2-1; tentative D call: TRBD1 (6 bases). This CDR3 is 15 amino acids long. Germline V gene lookup returns CDR1 SEHNR and CDR2 FQNEAQ (reference sequence). V lost 6 bases and J 2 bases, leaving 14 bases between the germline ends. CDR3 nucleotide sequence: TGTGCCAGCAGGGGTCAGGGGATTGCCTACAATGAGCAGTTCTTC. Protein sequence: CASRGQGIAYNEQFF.

J is TRBJ1-6 and V is TRBV5-6, with D perhaps TRBD1 (6 bases). Trimming stripped 0 bases from V and 7 bases from J, with 8 bases between. The germline V gene has CDR1 SGHDT and CDR2 YYEEEE. The CDR3 runs 14 residues. CDR3 sequence: CASSLGQGNSPLHF. Here the CDR3 DNA reads TGTGCCAGCAGCTTGGGGCAGGGGAATTCACCCCTCCACTTT. Full variable domain (outside the CDR3, taken from reference TRBV5-6 and TRBJ1-6): DAGVTQSPTHLIKTRGQQVTLRCSPKSGHDTVSWYQQALGQGPQFIFQYYEEEERQRGNFPDRFSGHQFPNYSSELNVNALLLGDSALYLCASSLGQGNSPLHFGNGTRLTVT.

The table lists this clonotype with a few counts. The gene calls are TRBV29-1 and TRBJ2-5; the match to TRBD2 covers 9 bases. CDR3 length: 13 residues. Germline V lookup: CDR1 SQVTM, CDR2 ANQGSEA. After removal of 4 bases from V and 4 bases from J, the junction contained 4 bases not matched to a gene. CDR3 in DNA: TGCAGCGTTGTGACTAGCGGAGGAGAGACCCAGTACTTC. This sequence encodes CSVVTSGGETQYF.

This clonotype occurred a few times. The chain is built from TRBV6-5 and TRBJ1-1, with D maybe TRBD1 (5 bases). The CDR3 covers 14 residues. Trimming stripped 6 bases from V and 5 bases from J, with 16 bases between. CDR1 and CDR2 (germline): MNHEY, SVGAGI. The CDR3 spells CASRLDREGTEAFF. Here the CDR3 DNA reads TGTGCCAGCAGACTCGACAGAGAGGGAACTGAAGCTTTCTTT.

The rearrangement links TRBV6-1 to TRBJ2-7; D not resolved. CDR1 and CDR2 (germline): MNHNS, SASEGT. Between the trimmed V and J ends, which lost 1 base and 2 bases, there was a span of 9 bases. The CDR3 loop spans 14 amino acids. CDR3 in DNA: TGTGCCAGCAGTGAAGGGCCGGACCCCTACGAGCAGTACTTC. Protein product: CASSEGPDPYEQYF.

On this clonotype itself: One end of the junction varies from germline; a read error may be responsible. For the CDR3, the DNA is TGTGCCAACAGTTTAGGCCCGGGTGGCAATCAGCCCCAGCATTTT. This translates into CANSLGPGGNQPQHF. The chain has TRBV12-3 or TRBV12-4 and TRBJ1-5; D uncertain. The CDR3 runs 15 residues.

The sample holds a few counts of this clonotype. The V and J genes are TRBV7-6 and TRBJ2-6; maybe TRBD2 (5 bases). V was clipped by 8 bases and J by 4 bases, with 9 bases between them. Per the germline V gene, CDR1 is SGHVS and CDR2 is FNYEAQ. The CDR3 is 13 residues long. DNA for the CDR3: TGTGCCAGCGAGGGATCCGGGGCCAACGTCCTGACTTTC. It yields the protein CASEGSGANVLTF.

The chain joins TRBV7-6 to TRBJ1-1; D possibly corresponds to TRBD1 (5 bases). V lost 5 bases and J lost 4, with 14 bases in between. The CDR3 covers 14 residues. Germline V gene data show CDR1 as SGHVS and CDR2 as FNYEAQ. The CDR3 region is CASSRTGGVTEAFF. CDR3 nucleotides: TGTGCCAGCAGCCGCACTGGGGGGGTCACTGAAGCTTTCTTT. The full variable domain, its missing parts supplied by reference TRBV7-6 and TRBJ1-1, is GAGVSQSPRYKVTKRGQDVALRCDPISGHVSLYWYRQALGQGPEFLTYFNYEAQQDKSGLPNDRFSAERPEGSISTLTIQRTEQRDSAMYRCASSRTGGVTEAFFGQGTRLTVV.

V gene TRBV12-3 or TRBV12-4 combines with J gene TRBJ1-2; 11 positions agree with TRBD1. The CDR3 has 15 residues. The ends lost 7 bases at V and 4 bases at J; junction bases unmatched: 8. The CDR3 DNA reads as TGTGCCAGCACCCCCGGACAGGGGGCCCCCTATGGCTACACCTTC. Translation gives CASTPGQGAPYGYTF.

There are a few counts of this clonotype. The V and J genes are TRBV29-1 and TRBJ2-7; 10 bases agree with TRBD2. The CDR3 has 14 residues. Germline values: CDR1 SQVTM, CDR2 ANQGSEA. The J segment lost 4 bases and the V segment lost 2 bases, leaving 5 bases of the junction unmatched. The CDR3 region has the DNA TGCAGCGTTGAAAGCGGGGGGGCGGTTTACGAGCAGTACTTC. It specifies CSVESGGAVYEQYF.

The table lists this clonotype with a few counts. The J gene is TRBJ2-3, the V gene TRBV20-1; TRBD1 matches at 8 bases. The CDR3 loop spans 14 amino acids. With V trimmed by 5 bases and J by 2 bases, 6 bases remained unmatched. Germline V gene sequence: CDR1 DFQATT, CDR2 SNEGSKA (reference sequence). In nucleotides, the CDR3 is TGCAGTGCTTTTACAGGGGGAAACACAGATACGCAGTATTTT. Its translation: CSAFTGGNTDTQYF.

The chain carries TRBV19 and TRBJ1-5; the D gene is possibly TRBD1 (6 bases). This CDR3 is built from 14 residues. CDR1 and CDR2 (germline): LNHDA, SQIVND (reference sequence). The V end lost 5 bases, the J end lost 7 bases, and 15 bases lay between the germline ends. The CDR3 loop is CASSATGPPQPQHF. Here the CDR3 DNA reads TGTGCCAGTAGTGCCACAGGGCCGCCCCAGCCCCAGCATTTT.

The chain couples TRBV19 to TRBJ2-2, with no clear D. The CDR3 has 11 amino acids. Trimming removed 3 bases from V and 4 bases from J, with 0 bases in between. Germline V CDR1 and CDR2: LNHDA, SQIVND (reference sequence). The CDR3 spells CASSITGELFF. In DNA, the CDR3 is TGTGCCAGTAGTATCACCGGGGAGCTGTTTTTT.

The CDR3 here is CASSGRGGRDTQYF. For the CDR3, the DNA is TGTGCCAGTAGTGGGAGGGGGGGCCGGGATACGCAGTATTTT. The V call is TRBV19, the J call TRBJ2-3; possibly TRBD2 for D (7 bases). This CDR3 is built from 14 residues. Germline V gene data show CDR1 as LNHDA and CDR2 as SQIVND (reference sequence). The V and J ends lost 5 bases and 6 bases respectively, with 15 bases between them.

This clonotype was seen a handful of times. The rearrangement uses TRBV27 and TRBJ1-4; maybe TRBD1 (5 bases). The CDR3 length is 14 residues. From germline, CDR1 is MNHEY and CDR2 SMNVEV (reference sequence). V was cut by 6 bases and J by 7 bases, with 15 bases left in between. This CDR3 reads CASRNQGRGEKLFF. The CDR3 nucleotides read TGTGCCAGCAGGAATCAGGGAAGGGGTGAAAAACTGTTTTTT.

The chain uses TRBV24-1 and TRBJ2-3; TRBD2 matches at 15 bases. The CDR3 consists of 16 residues. The germline V gene has CDR1 KGHDR and CDR2 SFDVKD. Trimming removed 7 bases from V and 6 bases from J; junction bases left unmatched: 7. The CDR3 region has the DNA TGTGCCACCAGATGGACTAGCGGGGGGGGGGGGGATACGCAGTATTTT. Protein sequence: CATRWTSGGGGDTQYF.

The J gene is TRBJ2-7, the V gene TRBV6-5, with 10 bases matching TRBD1. CDR1 is MNHEY and CDR2 is SVGAGI in the germline V gene. The J segment lost 0 bases and the V segment lost 2 bases, leaving 1 base of the junction unmatched. The CDR3 is 15 residues long. The CDR3 region is CASSYGTGDSYEQYF. Here the CDR3 DNA reads TGTGCCAGCAGTTACGGGACAGGGGACTCCTACGAGCAGTACTTC.

This clonotype was detected once. The chain recombines TRBV7-6 with TRBJ2-3; 10 nucleotides line up with TRBD2. The CDR3 length is 15 residues. Germline V CDR1 and CDR2: SGHVS, FNYEAQ. V lost 5 bases, J lost 1 base, and 3 bases stayed unmatched. CDR3: CASSPGTSGTDTQYF. DNA for the CDR3: TGTGCCAGCAGCCCCGGGACTAGCGGCACAGATACGCAGTATTTT.

The table lists this clonotype with a count of one. The chain recombines TRBV7-2 with TRBJ1-4; 7 bases match TRBD1. The CDR3 spans 12 residues. Germline CDR1 SGHTA, CDR2 FQGNSA. Trimming took 5 bases from V and 6 from J; bases not matched to a gene: 0. The DNA of the CDR3 is TGTGCCAGCAGCGACAGGGATGAAAAACTGTTTTTT. This translates into CASSDRDEKLFF.

The V and J genes are TRBV30 and TRBJ2-6; D is ambiguous. Trimming shortened V by 5 bases and J by 0 bases, and 8 bases separated the two germline ends. CDR3 length: 14 residues. The V gene's germline CDR1 is GTSNPN and CDR2 SVGIG (reference sequence). CDR3 sequence (DNA): TGTGCCTGGGCCTACAACTCTGGGGCCAACGTCCTGACTTTC. Protein: CAWAYNSGANVLTF.